This T cell receptor (beta chain) emerged from a study of blood T cell repertoires in COVID-19. Study-wide context: The origin of the acute and convalescent COVID-19 samples was the United States, Italy and Spain.

CDR1 is MNHEY and CDR2 is SVGAGI in the germline V gene. The CDR3 spans 15 residues. Trimming pared 6 bases from V and 6 bases from J, leaving 18 bases between. Participants were aged about 18 to 89 years from 24 US areas. The study assigned cohorts using participant-reported clinical history. The repertoire was sequenced with immunoSEQ multiplex PCR; TCRdb's copy has only in-frame clones and lacks some. The table records about 200,000 clones, roughly 90% of them present only once. The specimen sequenced was PBMCs or T cells enriched from blood (not recorded which). This receptor was obtained from a woman in her thirties who had recovered from COVID-19. The chain is built from TRBV6-5 and TRBJ2-1; weak D call: TRBD2 (6 bases). The CDR3 loop is CASSAGRLRSNEQFF. The DNA for the CDR3 is TGTGCCAGCAGCGCAGGGAGGTTAAGATCCAATGAGCAGTTCTTC.